These 8 T cell receptor beta chains were all obtained from the same sample, sequenced in a study of blood T cell repertoires in COVID-19. Produced via immunoSEQ multiplex PCR; TCRdb's table is partial and in-frame only. The sample yields 55,000 to 65,000 clones, around four fifths seen once. Sequenced material: peripheral blood. These receptors were collected from a man younger than 45 with COVID-19, enrolled during active disease.

The rearrangement uses TRBV28 and TRBJ1-6, with no clear D. Between the trimmed V and J ends, which lost 5 bases and 9 bases, there was a span of 11 bases. Germline V lookup: CDR1 MDHEN, CDR2 SYDVKM. The CDR3 has 13 residues. CDR3 nucleotide sequence: TGTGCCAGCAGTGATCCTGGCGGTTCACCCCTCCACTTT. It yields the protein CASSDPGGSPLHF.

The rearrangement joins TRBV2 to TRBJ1-5; TRBD1 matches at 7 bases. After removal of 6 bases from V and 4 bases from J, the junction contained 0 bases not matched to a gene. Germline CDR1 reads SNHLY; CDR2 reads FYNNEI. The CDR3 spans 12 residues. Here the CDR3 reads CASRTGNQPQHF. CDR3 sequence (DNA): TGTGCCAGCAGGACAGGGAATCAGCCCCAGCATTTT.

This clone was detected once. This chain links TRBV29-1 with TRBJ1-1, with 7 positions matching TRBD1. The V gene's germline CDR1 is SQVTM and CDR2 ANQGSEA. The CDR3 has 17 amino acids. Trimming at V came to 2 bases and at J to 4 bases, leaving 16 bases not matched to a gene. CDR3 in amino acids: CSVESTRQGESGTEAFF. DNA of the CDR3: TGCAGCGTTGAATCCACCCGACAGGGTGAATCTGGCACTGAAGCTTTCTTT.

The chain carries TRBV18 and TRBJ2-7, with 7 bases identical to TRBD1. This CDR3 spans 14 amino acids. Germline V gene sequence: CDR1 KGHSH, CDR2 LQKENI. V shed 3 bases and J 2 bases; nucleotides not matched to a gene: 4. The chain's CDR3 is CASSPTGNPYEQYF. The CDR3 nucleotides read TGTGCCAGCTCACCGACAGGGAACCCCTACGAGCAGTACTTC.

The chain couples TRBV7-8 to TRBJ1-2; 7 bases match TRBD1. V was clipped by 6 bases and J by 3 bases; unmatched bases: 4. CDR3 length: 13 amino acids. In germline, CDR1 is SGHVS, CDR2 FQNEAQ. CDR3 sequence: CASSQGEYYGYTF. The CDR3 DNA follows: TGTGCCAGCAGTCAGGGGGAGTACTATGGCTACACCTTC.

On this clone: Compared with germline, one end of the junction differs, possibly owing to a read error. Other DNA sequences in the same sample also yield this CDR3. The genes are TRBV9 and TRBJ1-6; TRBD1 matches 7 bases. Germline V CDR1 and CDR2: SGDLS, YYNGEE. This CDR3 contains 15 residues. The CDR3 loop reads CASSVAGGGGSPLHF. The DNA of the CDR3 is TGTGCCAGCAGCGTAGCAGGAGGGGGCGGTTCACCCCTCCATTTT.

This clone appeared a single time. The chain recombines TRBV7-9 with TRBJ2-3, with 9 nucleotides matching TRBD2. Germline CDR1 SEHNR, CDR2 FQNEAQ (reference sequence). Trimming at V came to 0 bases and at J to 3 bases, leaving 4 bases not matched to a gene. CDR3 length: 16 residues. The CDR3 protein is CASSLADSGSTDTQYF. CDR3 bases: TGTGCCAGCAGCTTAGCTGATAGCGGGAGTACAGATACGCAGTATTTT. Based on the CDR3 plus reference TRBV7-9 and TRBJ2-3, the full variable domain is DTGVSQNPRHKITKRGQNVTFRCDPISEHNRLYWYRQTLGQGPEFLTYFQNEAQLEKSRLLSDRFSAERPKGSFSTLEIQRTEQGDSAMYLCASSLADSGSTDTQYFGPGTRLTVL.

The chain recombines TRBV10-2 with TRBJ1-6; 7 bases align to TRBD1. This CDR3 is built from 13 residues. Losses at the gene ends were 5 bases for V and 14 bases for J; bases not matched to a gene: 9. The germline V gene has CDR1 WSHSY and CDR2 SAAADI. The CDR3 is CASSRDSPGTLHF. In nucleotides, the CDR3 is TGCGCCAGCAGTAGGGACAGTCCAGGCACCCTCCACTTT.